Listed below are T cell receptor beta chains from one sample, sequenced in a study of early T cells in non-severe SARS-CoV-2 infection. TCRdb independently ran MiXCR on the 5' RACE reads; one entry per CDR3 protein. The sample lists tens of thousands of distinct CDR3 sequences, around 6.5% occurring once. Sequencing was performed on whole blood, taken at baseline. Every receptor here comes from an adult who was a healthcare worker with PCR-confirmed SARS-CoV-2 infection or an uninfected control (not recorded which). Both conserved end residues are part of each CDR3. A D gene is named only where the DNA matches it firmly. The size of a clone is reported for some rows only, either as once, few or many, or as a class for expanded clones.

v_gene: TRBV20-1
d_gene: TRBD1
abundance: many
j_gene: TRBJ1-6
CDR3aa: CSADRLFAPLHF
CDR3nt: TGCAGTGCGGACAGGCTCTTCGCACCCCTCCACTTT

v_gene: TRBV27
d_gene: -
abundance: few
j_gene: TRBJ1-2
CDR3aa: CASSLSGTQHGYTF
CDR3nt: TGTGCCAGCAGTTTATCTGGGACACAGCATGGCTACACCTTC

v_gene: TRBV20-1
d_gene: -
abundance: -
j_gene: TRBJ2-3
CDR3aa: CSARDSQGWTDTQYF
CDR3nt: TGCAGTGCTAGAGATTCCCAGGGCTGGACAGATACGCAGTATTTT

v_gene: TRBV6-5
d_gene: -
abundance: many
j_gene: TRBJ1-2
CDR3aa: CASVRGQGGGYTF
CDR3nt: TGTGCCAGCGTTCGAGGCCAGGGCGGTGGCTACACCTTC

v_gene: TRBV29-1
d_gene: TRBD1
abundance: -
j_gene: TRBJ1-2
CDR3aa: CSVGPGQGLYGYTF
CDR3nt: TGCAGCGTCGGACCGGGACAGGGTCTCTATGGCTACACCTTC

v_gene: TRBV20-1
d_gene: TRBD1
abundance: few
j_gene: TRBJ1-5
CDR3aa: CSAEDRGNQPQHF
CDR3nt: TGCAGTGCGGAAGACAGGGGCAATCAGCCCCAGCATTTT

v_gene: TRBV6-6
d_gene: TRBD1
abundance: -
j_gene: TRBJ2-7
CDR3aa: CASSSPGQRSYEQYF
CDR3nt: TGTGCCAGCAGTAGCCCGGGACAGAGATCCTACGAGCAGTACTTC

v_gene: TRBV6-5
d_gene: TRBD2
abundance: -
j_gene: TRBJ2-1
CDR3aa: CASSYTPGSGDANEQFF
CDR3nt: TGTGCCAGCAGTTACACCCCGGGAAGCGGGGATGCCAATGAGCAGTTCTTC

v_gene: TRBV12-3/TRBV12-4
d_gene: -
abundance: -
j_gene: TRBJ2-5
CDR3aa: CASSLDGQRETQYF
CDR3nt: TGTGCCAGCAGTTTAGACGGACAGCGGGAGACCCAGTACTTC

v_gene: TRBV30
d_gene: TRBD1
abundance: few
j_gene: TRBJ1-2
CDR3aa: CAWSADRGRGYTF
CDR3nt: TGTGCCTGGAGTGCGGACAGGGGACGTGGCTACACCTTC

v_gene: TRBV7-2
d_gene: -
abundance: -
j_gene: TRBJ2-5
CDR3aa: CASSDPQETQYF
CDR3nt: TGTGCCAGCAGCGACCCACAAGAGACCCAGTACTTC

v_gene: TRBV6-5
d_gene: TRBD2
abundance: -
j_gene: TRBJ2-3
CDR3aa: CASSYSILAGGTDTQYF
CDR3nt: TGTGCCAGCAGTTACTCGATATTGGCGGGGGGCACAGATACGCAGTATTTT

v_gene: TRBV6-5
d_gene: TRBD1
abundance: -
j_gene: TRBJ2-1
CDR3aa: CASSSDRDPLYEQFF
CDR3nt: TGTGCCAGCAGCTCCGACAGGGACCCTCTCTATGAGCAGTTCTTC

v_gene: TRBV7-3
d_gene: TRBD2
abundance: -
j_gene: TRBJ2-3
CDR3aa: CASSLSGGRDTQYF
CDR3nt: TGTGCCAGCAGCTTAAGCGGGGGGCGAGATACGCAGTATTTT